This T cell receptor (beta chain) originates from a study of CD4 T cells in relation to SARS-CoV-2 and coronaviruses. A note on this clone: The antigen remains undetermined.

Before the COVID-19 pandemic, during about 2010-2018, CD4+ T cells were taken from unexposed donors. Isolation of CD4+ T cells took place after approximately 10 days in culture. Clones were sequenced by immunoSEQ multiplex PCR, and TCRdb holds only the in-frame ones, with some missing. The sample carries roughly 20,000 clones, more than 65% recorded once. The CDR3 has 11 amino acids. Germline loops: CDR1 SGHRS, CDR2 YFSETQ. V was clipped by 0 bases and J by 3 bases, with 0 bases between them. The source material was CD4+ T cells from PBMCs, cultured in vitro. This rearrangement joins TRBV5-1 to TRBJ2-5; D call uncertain. The receptor was derived from a human donor in good health. CDR3 amino acids: CASSLEETQYF. CDR3 nucleotide sequence: TGCGCCAGCAGCTTGGAAGAGACCCAGTACTTC.